These 11 T cell receptor beta chains share one sample of origin, sequenced in a study of cytomegalovirus exposure and HLA in healthy donors (dated by TCRdb to about 2017). The library was generated by the immunoSEQ multiplex PCR assay. For the multiplex PCR, a mixture combining 60 forward primers for TCR Vbeta segments and 13 reverse primers for TCR Jbeta segments was used. TCRdb's version of the immuneACCESS table is confined to in-frame rearrangements and falls short of the full clone set. An unresolved V gene accounts for under half of the shortfall where checked; the remainder is of unknown origin. This sample has 150,000 to 200,000 clones in its table, and 60% to 80% of those were observed once. Together, the top ten hold around 1.5% of the sample. What was sequenced was PBMCs. Receptors were obtained from a young woman in good health and CMV-seronegative.

The CDR3 loop is CASSLIGGSEKLFF. CDR3 in DNA: TGTGCCAGCAGTTTAATAGGGGGAAGTGAAAAACTGTTTTTT. The chain recombines TRBV27 with TRBJ1-4, with D possibly being TRBD1 (6 bases). The germline gives CDR1 MNHEY, CDR2 SMNVEV (reference sequence). CDR3 size: 14 residues. Trimming cost V 2 bases and J 7 bases, with 11 bases left between them.

This chain links TRBV2 with TRBJ2-2, with D possibly matching TRBD1 (7 bases). Looked up from germline, CDR1 is SNHLY and CDR2 is FYNNEI. The CDR3 length is 15 residues. Trimming took off 5 bases at V and 4 bases at J, with 14 bases between the two ends. The CDR3 DNA is TGTGCCAGCAGTCCGAGGAGGGGGCGCACCGGGGAGCTGTTTTTT. It translates to CASSPRRGRTGELFF.

V and J are TRBV6-1 and TRBJ1-2; D call uncertain. CDR1 is MNHNS and CDR2 is SASEGT in the germline V gene. Trimming stripped 8 bases from V and 8 bases from J, with 21 bases between. The CDR3 extends over 14 amino acids. CDR3 protein: CASSPNAWSGGYTF. Written as DNA, the CDR3 is TGTGCCAGCTCCCCTAACGCGTGGTCGGGAGGCTACACCTTC.

The chain links TRBV28 to TRBJ2-1; TRBD2 agrees at 10 bases. CDR1 and CDR2 from the germline V gene are MDHEN and SYDVKM. The V gene end was trimmed by 3 bases and the J gene end by 4 bases; junction bases not matched to a gene: 0. The CDR3 extends over 14 amino acids. This chain's CDR3 is CASSLGLAYNEQFF. CDR3 in DNA: TGTGCCAGCAGTTTGGGACTAGCGTACAATGAGCAGTTCTTC.

Only one count was recorded for this clone. The chain employs TRBV6-6 and TRBJ1-2; D call uncertain. The CDR3 has 13 amino acids. The V gene's germline CDR1 is MNHNY and CDR2 SVGAGI (reference sequence). V dropped 0 bases and J dropped 5 bases, with 7 bases sitting between them. CDR3 DNA sequence: TGTGCCAGCAGTTACTCGGGGAGATATGGCTACACCTTC. This gives the protein CASSYSGRYGYTF.

This clone was found once. This rearrangement joins TRBV7-3 to TRBJ1-1, with a weak D call TRBD1 (5 bases). CDR1 and CDR2 from the germline V gene are SGHTA and FQGTGA. The V end lost 5 bases, the J end lost 10 bases, and 14 bases lay between the germline ends. This CDR3 is 12 amino acids long. The CDR3 region has the DNA TGTGCCAGCAGCGACCAGCCCGGGGGAGCTTTCTTT. It is translated as CASSDQPGGAFF.

The chain employs TRBV18 and TRBJ2-7, with D unclear. The V end was cut by 2 bases, the J end by 0 bases, with 8 bases between. Per germline, CDR1 KGHSH and CDR2 LQKENI. CDR3 size: 14 residues. The CDR3 reads CASSPTASSYEQYF. In DNA, the CDR3 is TGTGCCAGCTCACCAACAGCCAGCTCCTACGAGCAGTACTTC.

This chain links TRBV27 with TRBJ2-1; 8 bases agree with TRBD1. Germline assignment: CDR1 MNHEY and CDR2 SMNVEV (reference sequence). Unmatched junction bases numbered 10, after V lost 4 bases and J lost 2 bases. The CDR3 contains 17 residues. CDR3 region: CASSWGRTGQAYNEQFF. CDR3 nucleotide sequence: TGTGCCAGCAGTTGGGGGCGGACAGGGCAGGCCTACAATGAGCAGTTCTTC.

This chain uses TRBV7-7 with TRBJ2-1; a weak D match, TRBD2 (6 bases). CDR3 size: 21 residues. Trimming left V 3 bases short and J 0 bases short, with 27 bases between. The germline V gene has CDR1 SSHAT and CDR2 FNYEAQ (reference sequence). The chain's CDR3 is CASSFPAPRLGGLLSYNEQFF. CDR3 bases: TGTGCCAGCAGCTTTCCCGCACCCCGACTAGGCGGGTTGCTCTCCTACAATGAGCAGTTCTTC. Complete variable domain (other parts from reference TRBV7-7 and TRBJ2-1): GAGVSQSPRYKVTKRGQDVTLRCDPISSHATLYWYQQALGQGPEFLTYFNYEAQPDKSGLPSDRFSAERPEGSISTLTIQRTEQRDSAMYRCASSFPAPRLGGLLSYNEQFFGPGTRLTVL.

The rearrangement joins TRBV4-1 to TRBJ2-7; D ambiguous. Germline CDR1 MGHRA, CDR2 YSYEKL. V was shortened by 1 base and J by 4 bases, with 11 bases between the two germline ends. The CDR3 loop spans 14 amino acids. The CDR3 here is CASSQAQVKYEQYF. CDR3 DNA sequence: TGCGCCAGCAGCCAAGCCCAGGTGAAGTACGAGCAGTACTTC.

The chain couples TRBV6-6 to TRBJ2-3; TRBD1 matches at 10 bases. CDR3 length: 15 residues. Germline V lookup: CDR1 MNHNY, CDR2 SVGAGI (reference sequence). J gave up 4 bases and V 2 bases, and 3 bases lay outside the gene matches. The CDR3 region has the DNA TGTGCCAGCAGTTACGGGACAGGGGTTTCAGATACGCAGTATTTT. It codes for CASSYGTGVSDTQYF.